These 17 T cell receptor beta chains came from one sample sequenced in a study of blood T cell repertoires in COVID-19. Libraries were prepared by immunoSEQ multiplex PCR; TCRdb keeps only in-frame clonotypes and omits some of them. The sample carries fewer than 30,000 clones, about 85% recorded once. The sequenced sample consisted of peripheral blood. These receptors were taken from a human donor in a cohort sampled during active COVID-19.

The chain combines TRBV19 with TRBJ2-6, with a tentative D call TRBD2 (8 bases). CDR1 and CDR2 from the germline V gene are LNHDA and SQIVND (reference sequence). Trimming removed 10 bases from V and 0 bases from J, with 16 bases in between. The CDR3 has 16 amino acids. Written as DNA, the CDR3 is TGTGCCACTCGGGAGGGGGCGATCTCTGGGGCCAACGTCCTGACTTTC. Its translation is CATREGAISGANVLTF.

The gene calls are TRBV5-5 and TRBJ2-2; 8 bases are a match to TRBD1. In germline, CDR1 is SGHKS, CDR2 YYEKEE (reference sequence). CDR3 length equals 16 residues. V was pared by 0 bases and J by 7 bases, with 8 bases of the junction left unmatched. CDR3 DNA: TGTGCCAGCAGCTTGGCAGGGGGCGCGTATGACGGGGAGCTGTTTTTT. Translation: CASSLAGGAYDGELFF. Full variable domain (missing parts from reference TRBV5-5 and TRBJ2-2): DAGVTQSPTHLIKTRGQQVTLRCSPISGHKSVSWYQQVLGQGPQFIFQYYEKEERGRGNFPDRFSARQFPNYSSELNVNALLLGDSALYLCASSLAGGAYDGELFFGEGSRLTVL.

This clone was observed a handful of times. DNA for the CDR3: TGTGCCAGCAGCCCGTCGAGCGGGGGGGCCCGGAATGAGCAGTTCTTC. Protein sequence: CASSPSSGGARNEQFF. V gene TRBV3-1 (or the pseudogene TRBV3-2) combines with J gene TRBJ2-1; 10 bases agree with TRBD2. The germline V gene has CDR1 LGHDT and CDR2 YNNKEL (reference sequence). J lost 7 bases, V lost 4 bases, and 10 bases had no gene match. This CDR3 contains 16 residues.

V gene TRBV27 combines with J gene TRBJ2-2; 10 positions match TRBD1. Trimming removed 4 bases from V and 4 bases from J; junction bases left unmatched: 6. The CDR3 is 16 amino acids. Germline V gene lookup returns CDR1 MNHEY and CDR2 SMNVEV (reference sequence). CDR3 residues: CASSSDRGRFTGELFF. The CDR3 DNA is TGTGCCAGCAGTTCAGACAGGGGGCGATTCACCGGGGAGCTGTTTTTT.

The chain carries TRBV5-1 and TRBJ1-5; D is uncertain. V lost 4 bases to trimming and J lost 0 bases, with 5 bases between them. There are 13 residues in the CDR3. CDR1 is SGHRS, CDR2 YFSETQ, per germline. Here the CDR3 reads CASSPRSNQPQHF. For the CDR3, the DNA is TGCGCCAGCAGCCCCCGTAGCAATCAGCCCCAGCATTTT.

This clone was seen just once. The CDR3 DNA follows: TGTGCCAGCAGCCAGGGGACAGGGCCCTACGAGCAGTACTTC. This encodes CASSQGTGPYEQYF. The chain couples TRBV3-1 (or the pseudogene TRBV3-2) to TRBJ2-7, with 9 bases that match TRBD1. V was pared by 3 bases and J by 2 bases, with 2 bases of the junction left unmatched. The CDR3 is 14 amino acids. Germline loops: CDR1 LGHDT, CDR2 YNNKEL (reference sequence).

The genes are TRBV20-1 and TRBJ2-5, with 8 bases aligning to TRBD2. Germline-derived CDR1 and CDR2 are DFQATT and SNEGSKA (reference sequence). The CDR3 covers 11 residues. Germline trimming cut 0 bases from V and 11 bases from J; bases unmatched to any gene: 2. DNA of the CDR3: TGCAGTGCTAGAGAAGCGGGGGCGCAGTACTTC. Encoded protein: CSAREAGAQYF.

In DNA, the CDR3 is TGTGCCAGCAGCGTAGGGGACTACTCCTACGAGCAGTACTTC. Protein: CASSVGDYSYEQYF. The chain employs TRBV9 and TRBJ2-7, with TRBD2 matching 7 bases. This CDR3 region has 14 residues. The ends lost 0 bases at V and 0 bases at J; junction bases unmatched: 0. Germline CDR1 is SGDLS and CDR2 is YYNGEE.

This clone was seen just once. The genes are TRBV2 and TRBJ1-2, with 7 bases aligning to TRBD1. V was pared by 7 bases and J by 0 bases, with 5 bases of the junction left unmatched. CDR1 and CDR2 (germline): SNHLY, FYNNEI. The CDR3 is 14 amino acids. The CDR3 DNA sequence: TGTGCCAGCATTCTAGGGACAGCTAACTATGGCTACACCTTC. Translation: CASILGTANYGYTF.

The chain uses TRBV30 and TRBJ1-2, with D unclear. Trimming stripped 6 bases from V and 3 bases from J, with 11 bases between. The length of the CDR3 is 12 residues. Germline values: CDR1 GTSNPN, CDR2 SVGIG (reference sequence). This CDR3 is CACGAGYYGYTF. CDR3 DNA: TGTGCCTGTGGTGCCGGGTACTATGGCTACACCTTC.

A few counts support this clone. The chain employs TRBV27 and TRBJ1-5, with TRBD1 identical over 11 bases. V lost 5 bases and J lost 3; bases outside the gene matches: 18. The CDR3 consists of 20 residues. CDR1 MNHEY and CDR2 SMNVEV come from the germline V gene (reference sequence). The CDR3 DNA follows: TGTGCCAGCAGTCGGGGACAGGGGGGAGCGGCCGGTGCGTTCAATCAGCCCCAGCATTTT. This codes for CASSRGQGGAAGAFNQPQHF.

This clone was counted once. The chain employs TRBV6-5 and TRBJ2-1; 12 nucleotides line up with TRBD2. J was trimmed by 8 bases and V by 6 bases; bases with no gene match: 5. The CDR3 length is 14 residues. The V gene's germline CDR1 is MNHEY and CDR2 SVGAGI. The CDR3 DNA sequence: TGTGCCAGCAGGCCTAGCGGGGGGGCCTATGAGCAGTTCTTC. This sequence encodes CASRPSGGAYEQFF.

The genes are TRBV11-3 and TRBJ1-2; D possibly corresponds to TRBD1 (5 bases). The CDR3 consists of 15 residues. V was shortened by 2 bases and J by 4 bases, with 14 bases between the two germline ends. Germline V gene data show CDR1 as SGHNT and CDR2 as YENEEA. The CDR3 bases are TGTGCCAGCAGCTTAACCCAACGACAGAGCTATGGCTACACCTTC. It encodes CASSLTQRQSYGYTF.

The chain employs TRBV6-6 and TRBJ1-2; no clear D. The CDR3 contains 15 residues. Trimming removed 0 bases at V and 4 bases at J, with 12 bases between. Germline V CDR1 and CDR2: MNHNY, SVGAGI (reference sequence). The CDR3 nucleotides read TGTGCCAGCAGTTACTCGAGCCGGGGAGGCTATGGCTACACCTTC. Its protein product is CASSYSSRGGYGYTF.

The chain joins TRBV30 to TRBJ2-1, with D possibly matching TRBD1 (7 bases). The CDR3 loop spans 14 amino acids. CDR1 is GTSNPN and CDR2 is SVGIG in the germline V gene (reference sequence). The V and J ends lost 2 bases and 8 bases respectively, with 16 bases between them. Written as DNA, the CDR3 is TGTGCCTGGAGTCGTGGAGGGGGCTTCGATGAGCAGTTCTTC. This codes for CAWSRGGGFDEQFF.

The chain employs TRBV4-2 and TRBJ1-5; tentative D call: TRBD1 (5 bases). There are 16 residues in the CDR3. Germline V gives CDR1 LGHNA, CDR2 YNFKEQ. V was shortened by 1 base and J by 5 bases, with 15 bases between the two germline ends. The CDR3 coding sequence is TGTGCCAGCAGCCAAGGCCTCGGCCAGGGCGATCAGCCCCAGCATTTT. Amino acid sequence: CASSQGLGQGDQPQHF.

This chain uses TRBV24-1 with TRBJ2-3; D may be TRBD2 (5 bases). Per the germline V gene, CDR1 is KGHDR and CDR2 is SFDVKD. This CDR3 is built from 11 residues. As DNA, the CDR3 is TGTGTCATCGGGGTCACAGATACGCAGTATTTT. Amino acid sequence: CVIGVTDTQYF.